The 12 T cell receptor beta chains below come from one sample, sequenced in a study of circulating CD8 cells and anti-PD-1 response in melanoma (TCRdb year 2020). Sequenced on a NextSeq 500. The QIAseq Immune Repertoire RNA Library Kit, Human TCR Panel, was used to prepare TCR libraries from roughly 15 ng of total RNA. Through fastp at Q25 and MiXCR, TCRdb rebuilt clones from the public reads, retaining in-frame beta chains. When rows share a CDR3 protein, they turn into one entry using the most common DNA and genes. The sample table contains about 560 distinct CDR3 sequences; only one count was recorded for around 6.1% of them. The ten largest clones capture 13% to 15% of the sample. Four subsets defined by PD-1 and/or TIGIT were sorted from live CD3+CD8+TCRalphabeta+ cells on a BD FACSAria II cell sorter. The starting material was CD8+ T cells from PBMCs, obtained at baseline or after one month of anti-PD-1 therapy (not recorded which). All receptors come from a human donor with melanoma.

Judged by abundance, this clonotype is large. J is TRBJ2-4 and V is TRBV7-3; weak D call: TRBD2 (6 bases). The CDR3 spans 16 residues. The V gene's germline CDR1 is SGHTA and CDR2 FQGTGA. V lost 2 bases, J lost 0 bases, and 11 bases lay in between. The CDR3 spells CASSLGGTEAKNIQYF. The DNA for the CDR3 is TGTGCCAGCAGCTTAGGGGGGACCGAAGCCAAAAACATTCAGTACTTC.

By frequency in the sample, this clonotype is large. CDR3 protein: CASRAEGDQPQHF. For the CDR3, the DNA is TGTGCCAGTAGAGCCGAGGGGGATCAGCCCCAGCATTTT. This chain uses TRBV19 with TRBJ1-5, with D possibly TRBD1 on 6 matching bases. The V and J ends lost 6 bases and 5 bases respectively, with 11 bases between them. Germline CDR1 LNHDA, CDR2 SQIVND (reference sequence). This CDR3 spans 13 amino acids.

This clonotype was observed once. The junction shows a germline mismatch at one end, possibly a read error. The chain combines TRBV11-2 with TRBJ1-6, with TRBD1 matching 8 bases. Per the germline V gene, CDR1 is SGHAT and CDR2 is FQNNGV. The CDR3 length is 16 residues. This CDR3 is CASSRIGQGSNSPLHF. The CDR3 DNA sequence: TGCGCCAGCAGCCGGATCGGACAGGGTTCAAATTCACCCCTCCACTTT.

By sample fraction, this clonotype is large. CDR3 loop: CASSFGSPGITEAFF. The CDR3 DNA reads as TGTGCCAGCAGTTTTGGTTCCCCGGGAATCACTGAAGCTTTCTTT. V gene TRBV12-3 or TRBV12-4 combines with J gene TRBJ1-1; D gene uncertain. Trimming left V 3 bases short and J 4 bases short, with 15 bases between. The CDR3 is made up of 15 amino acids.

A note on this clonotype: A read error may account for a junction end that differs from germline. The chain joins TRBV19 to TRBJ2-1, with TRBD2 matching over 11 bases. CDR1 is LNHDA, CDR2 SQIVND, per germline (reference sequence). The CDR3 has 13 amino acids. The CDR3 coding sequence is TGTGCCACCACTAGCGGGGGCTACAATGAGCAGCTCTTC. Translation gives CATTSGGYNEQLF.

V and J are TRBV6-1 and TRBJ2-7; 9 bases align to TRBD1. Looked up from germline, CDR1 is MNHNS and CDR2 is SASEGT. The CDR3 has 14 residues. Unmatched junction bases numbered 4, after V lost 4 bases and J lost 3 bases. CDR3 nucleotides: TGTGCCAGCAGTGCCCGACAGGGGGTCTACGAGCAGTACTTC. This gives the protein CASSARQGVYEQYF.

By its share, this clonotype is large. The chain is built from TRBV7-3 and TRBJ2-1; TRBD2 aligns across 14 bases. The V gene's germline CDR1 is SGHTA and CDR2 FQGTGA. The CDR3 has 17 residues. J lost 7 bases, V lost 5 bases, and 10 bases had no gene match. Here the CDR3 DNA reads TGTGCCAGCAGCCTAGGGACTAGCGGGGGTCTATTTAATGAGCAGTTCTTC. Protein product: CASSLGTSGGLFNEQFF.

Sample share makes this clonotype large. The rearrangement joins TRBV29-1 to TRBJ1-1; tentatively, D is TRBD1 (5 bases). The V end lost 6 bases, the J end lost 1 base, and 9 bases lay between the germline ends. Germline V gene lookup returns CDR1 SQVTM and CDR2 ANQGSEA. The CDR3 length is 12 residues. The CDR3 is CSVRTPNTEAFF. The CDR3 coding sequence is TGCAGCGTCCGGACACCGAACACTGAAGCTTTCTTT.

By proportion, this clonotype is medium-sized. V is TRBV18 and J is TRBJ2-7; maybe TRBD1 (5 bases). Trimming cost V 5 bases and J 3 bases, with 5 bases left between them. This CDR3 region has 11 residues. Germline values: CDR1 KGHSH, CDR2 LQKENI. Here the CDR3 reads CASSDSYEQYF. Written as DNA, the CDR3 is TGTGCCAGCTCAGACAGCTACGAGCAGTACTTC.

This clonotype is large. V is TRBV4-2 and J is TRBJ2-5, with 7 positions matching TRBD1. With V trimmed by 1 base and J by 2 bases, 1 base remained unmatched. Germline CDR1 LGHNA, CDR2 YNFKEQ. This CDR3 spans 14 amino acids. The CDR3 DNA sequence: TGTGCCAGCAGCCAAGGGGGACAGCAAGAGACCCAGTACTTC. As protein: CASSQGGQQETQYF.

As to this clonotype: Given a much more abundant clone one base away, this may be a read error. CDR3 coding DNA: TGTGCCAGCAGCCTAACTAGCGGGGGGGTAGGTGAGCAGTTCTTC. It codes for CASSLTSGGVGEQFF. The chain carries TRBV3-1 and TRBJ2-1; 13 bases map to TRBD2. This CDR3 has 15 residues. Germline lookup yields CDR1 LGHDT and CDR2 YNNKEL (reference sequence). V trimming: 4 bases; J trimming: 9 bases; junction bases outside the gene matches: 6.

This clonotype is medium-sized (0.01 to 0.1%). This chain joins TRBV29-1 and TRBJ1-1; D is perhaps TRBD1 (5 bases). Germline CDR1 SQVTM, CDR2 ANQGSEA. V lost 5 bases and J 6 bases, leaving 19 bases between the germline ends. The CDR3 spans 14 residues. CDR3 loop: CSVRSTGGKAEAFF. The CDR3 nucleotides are TGCAGCGTTCGGTCGACGGGGGGGAAGGCTGAAGCTTTCTTT.